The 16 T cell receptor beta chains below were found in one sample sequenced in a study of identifying expanded T cells in peripheral blood (dated by TCRdb to 2018 to 2020). Receptor amplification or capture employed the immunoSEQ multiplex PCR assay. The table was pulled from immuneACCESS by TCRdb, which kept in-frame rearrangements only. Such tables lose some clones; where checked, under half of the loss comes from unresolved V genes, and the rest has no known cause. The sample contains tens of thousands of clones, around 88% of them found a single time. The ten largest clones represent approximately 4% of the sample. What was sequenced was blood. These receptors were collected from a person between 18 and 75 years old in good health.

The chain carries TRBV18 and TRBJ2-7; no clear D gene. V shed 2 bases and J shed 1 base, with 9 bases lying between them. Germline-derived CDR1 and CDR2 are KGHSH and LQKENI. The CDR3 contains 14 residues. The chain's CDR3 is CASSPMAASYEQYF. CDR3 DNA sequence: TGTGCCAGCTCACCAATGGCGGCGTCCTACGAGCAGTACTTC.

The V and J genes are TRBV6-5 and TRBJ2-1; TRBD2 matches at 8 bases. This CDR3 comprises 15 residues. Germline trimming cut 4 bases from V and 4 bases from J; bases unmatched to any gene: 6. Germline-derived CDR1 and CDR2 are MNHEY and SVGAGI. CDR3 loop: CASSSGSGGYNEQFF. The CDR3 DNA follows: TGTGCCAGCAGTTCGGGGAGCGGGGGATACAATGAGCAGTTCTTC.

The V gene is TRBV28, the J gene TRBJ2-1, with D possibly TRBD1 on 8 matching bases. The germline V and J ends were trimmed by 5 bases and 0 bases, with 14 bases remaining between them. CDR1 MDHEN and CDR2 SYDVKM come from the germline V gene. CDR3 length: 16 amino acids. The CDR3 DNA is TGTGCCAGCAGTCCCACAGGGGGGGTCTCCTACAATGAGCAGTTCTTC. Translated, it gives CASSPTGGVSYNEQFF.

A few counts support this clone. The chain combines TRBV6-5 with TRBJ1-2; 9 nucleotides align to TRBD1. V lost 5 bases and J lost 8; bases outside the gene matches: 9. Germline CDR1 reads MNHEY; CDR2 reads SVGAGI. There are 14 residues in the CDR3. CDR3 in amino acids: CASSERGDRDGYTF. The CDR3 DNA is TGTGCCAGCAGTGAACGAGGGGACAGGGACGGCTACACCTTC.

This clone was seen only once. The V call is TRBV7-3, the J call TRBJ2-5; 11 bases are a match to TRBD2. This CDR3 comprises 15 residues. The germline CDR1 and CDR2 sequences are SGHTA and FQGTGA. The V gene end was trimmed by 5 bases and the J gene end by 4 bases; junction bases not matched to a gene: 6. CDR3 loop: CASSPSGTSGETQYF. CDR3 coding DNA: TGTGCCAGCAGCCCTTCCGGGACTAGCGGAGAGACCCAGTACTTC.

This clone was seen only a few times. The chain carries TRBV30 and TRBJ1-5; D is unresolved. Between the trimmed V and J ends, which lost 1 base and 10 bases, there was a span of 14 bases. Germline CDR1 reads GTSNPN; CDR2 reads SVGIG (reference sequence). The CDR3 totals 13 residues. CDR3 in amino acids: CAWSAGGPIPQHF. For the CDR3, the DNA is TGTGCCTGGAGTGCCGGAGGACCGATTCCCCAGCATTTT.

The chain has TRBV30 and TRBJ2-5; D ambiguous. Germline-derived CDR1 and CDR2 are GTSNPN and SVGIG (reference sequence). CDR3 length equals 16 residues. V lost 5 bases to trimming and J lost 2 bases, with 21 bases between them. The CDR3, as DNA: TGTGCCTGGGGCCAAAGGAAATCGGGTGGGCAAGAGACCCAGTACTTC. Its translation: CAWGQRKSGGQETQYF.

This chain links TRBV4-3 with TRBJ1-4; no reliable D call. In germline, CDR1 is LGHNA, CDR2 YSLEER. Trimming cost V 1 base and J 5 bases, with 11 bases left between them. The CDR3 length is 15 residues. The CDR3: CASSQGSRQNEKLFF. The CDR3 DNA reads as TGCGCCAGCAGCCAAGGGAGCAGGCAGAATGAAAAACTGTTTTTT.

The gene calls are TRBV5-6 and TRBJ1-1; D gene ambiguous. V was cut by 0 bases and J by 8 bases, with 11 bases left in between. This CDR3 spans 13 amino acids. Per germline, CDR1 SGHDT and CDR2 YYEEEE. CDR3 DNA sequence: TGTGCCAGCAGCTTGGACCTTCCGGGAGAAGCTTTCTTT. Amino acid sequence: CASSLDLPGEAFF.

The gene calls are TRBV5-1 and TRBJ2-5; D is unclear. The V gene's germline CDR1 is SGHRS and CDR2 YFSETQ. Trimming stripped 2 bases from V and 2 bases from J, with 7 bases between. The CDR3 totals 13 residues. CDR3 protein: CASSFDTQETQYF. The CDR3 DNA reads as TGCGCCAGCAGCTTTGACACTCAAGAGACCCAGTACTTC.

The chain combines TRBV19 with TRBJ1-2, with D maybe TRBD1 (5 bases). The germline V and J ends were trimmed by 0 bases and 6 bases, with 11 bases remaining between them. Looked up from germline, CDR1 is LNHDA and CDR2 is SQIVND (reference sequence). The CDR3 runs to 14 residues. CDR3 nucleotides: TGTGCCAGTAGTATAGAACGGGGGTCCGATGGCTACACCTTC. Encoded protein: CASSIERGSDGYTF. Using reference TRBV19 and TRBJ1-2 for the parts outside the CDR3, the full variable domain is DGGITQSPKYLFRKEGQNVTLSCEQNLNHDAMYWYRQDPGQGLRLIYYSQIVNDFQKGDIAEGYSVSREKKESFPLTVTSAQKNPTAFYLCASSIERGSDGYTFGSGTRLTVV.

The chain employs TRBV29-1 and TRBJ2-1; 11 nucleotides agree with TRBD2. CDR1 and CDR2 from the germline V gene are SQVTM and ANQGSEA. CDR3 size: 13 residues. After removal of 7 bases from V and 4 bases from J, the junction contained 3 bases not matched to a gene. This CDR3 reads CSGGLAVYNEQFF. CDR3 bases: TGCAGCGGGGGACTAGCGGTGTACAATGAGCAGTTCTTC.

The chain's CDR3 is CASSQAEATEAFF. Written as DNA, the CDR3 is TGCGCCAGCAGCCAAGCGGAGGCCACTGAAGCTTTCTTT. The rearrangement uses TRBV4-1 and TRBJ1-1; no clear D gene. The ends were cut back, 1 base at V and 4 bases at J, with 7 bases in the middle. Germline CDR1 reads MGHRA; CDR2 reads YSYEKL. CDR3 size: 13 residues.

CDR3 in amino acids: CASSFLAGGITSYEQYF. For the CDR3, the DNA is TGTGCCAGCAGTTTCCTAGCGGGGGGAATAACCTCCTACGAGCAGTACTTC. The V gene is TRBV28, the J gene TRBJ2-7; 11 bases agree with TRBD2. The germline CDR1 and CDR2 sequences are MDHEN and SYDVKM. The CDR3 is 17 residues long. V gave up 3 bases and J gave up 0 bases; unmatched junction bases: 7.

The chain joins TRBV4-2 to TRBJ1-2; D gene uncertain. With 0 bases removed from V and 4 bases from J, the gap between germline ends came to 12 bases. CDR1 is LGHNA, CDR2 YNFKEQ, per germline. This CDR3 is 15 amino acids long. In DNA, the CDR3 is TGTGCCAGCAGCCAAGAGGAGGGTTCTTCCTATGGCTACACCTTC. The encoded protein is CASSQEEGSSYGYTF.

V gene TRBV28 combines with J gene TRBJ1-1, with D uncertain. V shed 3 bases and J shed 5 bases, with 10 bases lying between them. CDR3 length equals 13 residues. Germline assignment: CDR1 MDHEN and CDR2 SYDVKM. Here the CDR3 DNA reads TGTGCCAGCAGTTTCCGGACTGGGACTGAAGCTTTCTTT. This sequence encodes CASSFRTGTEAFF. Using reference TRBV28 and TRBJ1-1 for the parts outside the CDR3, the full variable domain is DVKVTQSSRYLVKRTGEKVFLECVQDMDHENMFWYRQDPGLGLRLIYFSYDVKMKEKGDIPEGYSVSREKKERFSLILESASTNQTSMYLCASSFRTGTEAFFGQGTRLTVV.